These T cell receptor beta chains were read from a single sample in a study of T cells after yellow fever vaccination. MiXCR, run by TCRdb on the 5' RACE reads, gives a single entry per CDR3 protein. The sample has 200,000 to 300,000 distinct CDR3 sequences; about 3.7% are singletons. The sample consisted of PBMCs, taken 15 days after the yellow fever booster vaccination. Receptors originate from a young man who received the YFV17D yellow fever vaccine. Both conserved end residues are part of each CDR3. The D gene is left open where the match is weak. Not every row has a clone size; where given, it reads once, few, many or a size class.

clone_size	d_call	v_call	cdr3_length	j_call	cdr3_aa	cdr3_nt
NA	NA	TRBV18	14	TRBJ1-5	CASSPPGPYQPQHF	TGTGCCAGCTCACCACCAGGGCCCTATCAGCCCCAGCATTTT
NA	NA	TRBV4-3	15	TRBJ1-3	CASSQDSSSGNTIYF	TGCGCCAGCAGCCAGGATTCGAGCTCTGGAAACACCATATATTTT
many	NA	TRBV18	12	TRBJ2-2	CASSPGDRELFF	TGTGCCAGCTCACCAGGGGACCGGGAGCTGTTTTTT
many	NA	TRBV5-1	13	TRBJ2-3	CASSSWGADTQYF	TGCGCCAGCAGCTCCTGGGGGGCAGATACGCAGTATTTT
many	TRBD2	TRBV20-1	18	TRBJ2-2	CSARAASGGAGGTGELFF	TGCAGTGCTAGAGCTGCTAGCGGGGGGGCCGGTGGCACCGGGGAGCTGTTTTTT
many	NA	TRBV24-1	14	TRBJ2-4	CATSDSGRDDIQYF	TGTGCCACCAGTGATAGTGGCAGGGATGACATTCAGTACTTC
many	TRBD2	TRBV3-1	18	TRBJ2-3	CASSQGLAGGGATDTQYF	TGTGCCAGCAGCCAGGGGCTAGCGGGCGGGGGGGCCACAGATACGCAGTATTTT
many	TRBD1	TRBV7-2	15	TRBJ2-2	CASQANRGYTGELFF	TGTGCCAGCCAAGCAAACAGGGGATACACCGGGGAGCTGTTTTTT
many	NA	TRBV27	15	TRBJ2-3	CASSSRGGNTDTQYF	TGTGCCAGCAGTTCCCGGGGCGGGAACACAGATACGCAGTATTTT
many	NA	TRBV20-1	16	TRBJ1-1	CSPTIPRWGANTEAFF	TGCAGCCCCACGATCCCGCGATGGGGGGCGAACACTGAAGCTTTCTTT
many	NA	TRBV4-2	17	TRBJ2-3	CASSQDGPGRGTDTQYF	TGTGCCAGCAGCCAAGATGGGCCGGGTAGGGGCACAGATACGCAGTATTTT
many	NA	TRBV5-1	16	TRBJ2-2	CASSLVGAPGTGELFF	TGCGCCAGCAGCTTGGTTGGGGCGCCGGGCACCGGGGAGCTGTTTTTT
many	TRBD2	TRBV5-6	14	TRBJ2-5	CASSLPGTRETQYF	TGTGCCAGCAGCTTGCCCGGGACTAGGGAGACCCAGTACTTC
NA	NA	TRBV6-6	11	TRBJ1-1	CATTVQGGAFF	TGTGCCACCACCGTACAGGGAGGGGCTTTCTTT
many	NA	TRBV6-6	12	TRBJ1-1	CASRESNTEAFF	TGTGCCAGCAGGGAGTCGAACACTGAAGCTTTCTTT
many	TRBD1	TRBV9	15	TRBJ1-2	CASSVGRTGGNGYTF	TGTGCCAGCAGCGTAGGGCGGACAGGGGGCAATGGCTACACCTTC
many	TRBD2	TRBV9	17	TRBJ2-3	CARQLAGAHRVTDTQYF	TGTGCCAGACAACTAGCGGGGGCCCATAGGGTCACAGATACGCAGTATTTT
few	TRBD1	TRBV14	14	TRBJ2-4	CASSHHGQGNIQYF	TGTGCCAGCAGCCACCACGGACAGGGGAACATTCAGTACTTC
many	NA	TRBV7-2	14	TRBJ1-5	CASSPLARGQPQHF	TGTGCCAGCAGCCCTCTGGCCAGGGGACAGCCCCAGCATTTT
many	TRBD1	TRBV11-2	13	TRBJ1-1	CASSEQGSTEAFF	TGTGCCAGCAGCGAACAGGGGAGCACTGAAGCTTTCTTT
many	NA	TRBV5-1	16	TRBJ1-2	CASRGGGTSINYGYTF	TGCGCCAGCAGAGGGGGTGGTACCTCGATTAACTATGGCTACACCTTC
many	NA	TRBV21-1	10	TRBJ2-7	CASSTPCEYF	TGTGCCAGCAGCACCCCTTGCGAGTACTTC
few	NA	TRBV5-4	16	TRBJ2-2	CASSSNLQSGTGELFF	TGTGCCAGCAGCTCAAACCTACAGTCAGGGACCGGGGAGCTGTTTTTT
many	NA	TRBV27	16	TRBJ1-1	CASSLNTGGVNTEAFF	TGTGCCAGCAGTTTAAACACTGGGGGTGTGAACACTGAAGCTTTCTTT
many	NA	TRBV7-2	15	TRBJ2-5	CASSLARTVMGAQYF	TGTGCCAGCAGCTTAGCGCGGACGGTAATGGGAGCCCAGTACTTC
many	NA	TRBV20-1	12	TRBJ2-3	CSAPGTTDTQYF	TGCAGTGCGCCTGGTACCACAGATACGCAGTATTTT
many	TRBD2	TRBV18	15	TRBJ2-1	CASSPLAGAYNEQFF	TGTGCCAGCTCCCCACTAGCGGGGGCGTACAATGAGCAGTTCTTC
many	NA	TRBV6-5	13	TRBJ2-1	CASSYRLNNEQFF	TGTGCCAGCAGTTACCGACTAAACAATGAGCAGTTCTTC
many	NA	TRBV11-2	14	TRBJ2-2	CASSLDSGVGELFF	TGTGCCAGCAGCTTGGACAGTGGCGTCGGGGAGCTGTTTTTT
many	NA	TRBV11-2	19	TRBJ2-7	CASSLAFRASTPGHRGQYF	TGTGCCAGCAGCTTAGCATTTCGAGCGAGTACCCCAGGGCACCGAGGGCAGTACTTC
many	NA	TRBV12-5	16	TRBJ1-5	CASGVPTGPGDQPQHF	TGTGCTAGTGGTGTACCTACAGGCCCAGGCGATCAGCCCCAGCATTTT
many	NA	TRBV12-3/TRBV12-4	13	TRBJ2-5	CASSLTRGAAQYF	TGTGCCAGCAGTTTGACCCGCGGTGCGGCCCAGTACTTC
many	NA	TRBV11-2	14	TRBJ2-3	CASSSGPKADTQYF	TGTGCCAGCAGCTCGGGACCAAAGGCAGATACGCAGTATTTT
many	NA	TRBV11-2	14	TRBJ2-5	CASSATGGARNQYF	TGTGCCAGCAGCGCAACAGGGGGGGCCCGTAACCAGTACTTC
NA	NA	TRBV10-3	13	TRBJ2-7	CAISEPGPYEQYF	TGTGCCATCAGTGAGCCAGGTCCCTACGAGCAGTACTTC
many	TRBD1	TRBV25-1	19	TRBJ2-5	CASNDRVGKDRGRKETQYF	TGTGCCAGCAACGACCGAGTTGGGAAGGACAGGGGGCGAAAAGAGACCCAGTACTTC
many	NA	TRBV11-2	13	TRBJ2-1	CASSLASLDEQFF	TGTGCCAGCAGCTTAGCTTCACTCGATGAGCAGTTCTTC
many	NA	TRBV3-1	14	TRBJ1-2	CASSQGQSPYGYTF	TGTGCCAGCAGCCAAGGTCAAAGCCCCTATGGCTACACCTTC
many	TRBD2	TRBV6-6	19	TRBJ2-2	CASSYSILRGGTNTGELFF	TGTGCCAGCAGTTACTCGATATTACGCGGGGGGACGAACACCGGGGAGCTGTTTTTT
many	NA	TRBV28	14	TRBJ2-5	CASRTGTFQETQYF	TGTGCCAGCAGGACCGGGACATTTCAAGAGACCCAGTACTTC
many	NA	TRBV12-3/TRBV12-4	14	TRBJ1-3	CASSKEYSGNTIYF	TGTGCCAGCAGCAAAGAGTATTCTGGAAACACCATATATTTT
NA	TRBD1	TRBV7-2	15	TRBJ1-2	CASSFWTQGTYGYTF	TGTGCCAGCAGCTTTTGGACACAGGGGACCTATGGCTACACCTTC
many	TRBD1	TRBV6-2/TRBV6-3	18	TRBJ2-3	CASSWGLDRGLGPDTQYF	TGTGCCAGCAGTTGGGGCCTCGACAGGGGGTTGGGTCCAGATACGCAGTATTTT
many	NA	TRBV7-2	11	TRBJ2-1	CASSSGGSQFF	TGTGCCAGCAGCTCAGGAGGGTCTCAGTTCTTC
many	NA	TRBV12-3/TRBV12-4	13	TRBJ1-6	CASRSGTLGPLHF	TGTGCCAGCAGGTCCGGGACCCTGGGGCCCCTCCACTTT
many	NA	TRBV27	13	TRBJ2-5	CASKSGGQETQYF	TGTGCCAGCAAATCAGGGGGGCAGGAGACCCAGTACTTC
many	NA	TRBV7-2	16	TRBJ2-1	CASSLMSTNSYNEQFF	TGTGCCAGCAGCTTGATGAGTACTAACTCCTACAATGAGCAGTTCTTC
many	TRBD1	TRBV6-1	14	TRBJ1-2	CASSQDRVGYGYTF	TGTGCCAGCAGTCAGGACAGGGTTGGGTATGGCTACACCTTC
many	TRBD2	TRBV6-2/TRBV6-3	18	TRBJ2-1	CASSDRTSGGAIDNEQFF	TGTGCCAGCAGCGATCGGACTAGCGGGGGGGCCATCGACAATGAGCAGTTCTTC
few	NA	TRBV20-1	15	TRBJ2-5	CSARGGAALKETQYF	TGCAGTGCCAGGGGGGGGGCCGCCCTCAAAGAGACCCAGTACTTC
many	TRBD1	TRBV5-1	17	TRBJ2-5	CASSLPLTGGKEETQYF	TGCGCCAGCAGCTTGCCTCTTACAGGGGGCAAGGAAGAGACCCAGTACTTC
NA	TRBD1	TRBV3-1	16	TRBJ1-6	CASSRLGGQNNSPLHF	TGTGCCAGCAGCCGACTGGGGGGACAGAATAATTCACCCCTCCACTTT
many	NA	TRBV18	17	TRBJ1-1	CASSPLSLADQSTEAFF	TGTGCCAGCTCACCCCTGTCTCTGGCGGATCAATCCACTGAAGCTTTCTTT
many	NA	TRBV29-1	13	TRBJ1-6	CSVVTEINSPLHF	TGCAGCGTCGTGACAGAGATTAATTCACCCCTCCACTTT
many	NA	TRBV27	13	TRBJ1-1	CASSLIPGREAFF	TGTGCCAGCAGTTTAATCCCGGGGAGGGAAGCTTTCTTT
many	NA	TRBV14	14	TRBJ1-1	CASSPIQGPTEAFF	TGTGCCAGCAGCCCAATCCAGGGGCCCACTGAAGCTTTCTTT
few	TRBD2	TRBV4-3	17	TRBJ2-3	CASSLGWTSGGGDTQYF	TGCGCCAGCAGCTTGGGCTGGACTAGCGGGGGTGGAGATACGCAGTATTTT